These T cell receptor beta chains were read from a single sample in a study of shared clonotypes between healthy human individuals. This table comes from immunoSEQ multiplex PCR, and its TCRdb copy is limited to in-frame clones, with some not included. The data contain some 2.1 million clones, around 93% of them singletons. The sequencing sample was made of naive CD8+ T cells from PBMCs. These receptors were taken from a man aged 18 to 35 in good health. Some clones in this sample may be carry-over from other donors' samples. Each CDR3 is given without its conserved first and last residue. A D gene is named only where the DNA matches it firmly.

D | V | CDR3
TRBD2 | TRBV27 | ASRGLAGEWGHEQY
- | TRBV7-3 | ASSLTGTGSYEQY
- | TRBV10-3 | AISDLEVGTEAF
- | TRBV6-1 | ASSERSRGVRFYEQY
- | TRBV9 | ASSVGGSEYEQY
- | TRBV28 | ATHRILSGNTIY
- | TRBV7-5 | VRSLKVTGLYEQY
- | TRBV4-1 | ASSQGGAGNEQF
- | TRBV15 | ATSRRVEQPQH
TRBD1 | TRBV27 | ASRQGAPNTEAF
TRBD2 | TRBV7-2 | ASQIGSGSGNEQF
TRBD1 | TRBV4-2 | ASSQPDRGYGGYT
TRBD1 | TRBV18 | ASSPTGIGDTEAF
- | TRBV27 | ASSLEPRRGTGELF
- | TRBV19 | ASRPGNTGELF
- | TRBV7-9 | ASSSDRNTEAF